In its sample, the clone carrying this T cell receptor (beta chain) was seen a few times. Its antigen remains unidentified. The library protocol tagged individual cDNA molecules with unique molecular identifiers. One entry per CDR3 protein, called by TCRdb with MiXCR from the 5' RACE reads. In the table there are approximately 110,000 distinct CDR3 sequences, more than 12% of which are singletons. The CDR3 length is 12 residues. Germline loops: CDR1 DFQATT, CDR2 SNEGSKA (reference sequence). Trimming took off 3 bases at V and 5 bases at J, with 11 bases between the two ends. This sample is part of a study of early T cells in non-severe SARS-CoV-2 infection. Across the whole study: With bulk RNA from unsorted whole blood as input, sequencing yielded unpaired chains.

The study's findings and limits: Anti-spike CD8 responses were favored by VDJdb matching, which missed private and CD4 specificities.

Sequencing was carried out using whole blood. The chain is built from TRBV20-1 and TRBJ2-7, with D perhaps TRBD1 (5 bases). This sequence originates from an adult who was a healthcare worker with PCR-confirmed SARS-CoV-2 infection or an uninfected control (not recorded which). The CDR3, as DNA: TGCAGTGCTAGTGTAGCCAGGGACGAGCAGTACTTC. Residues: CSASVARDEQYF.